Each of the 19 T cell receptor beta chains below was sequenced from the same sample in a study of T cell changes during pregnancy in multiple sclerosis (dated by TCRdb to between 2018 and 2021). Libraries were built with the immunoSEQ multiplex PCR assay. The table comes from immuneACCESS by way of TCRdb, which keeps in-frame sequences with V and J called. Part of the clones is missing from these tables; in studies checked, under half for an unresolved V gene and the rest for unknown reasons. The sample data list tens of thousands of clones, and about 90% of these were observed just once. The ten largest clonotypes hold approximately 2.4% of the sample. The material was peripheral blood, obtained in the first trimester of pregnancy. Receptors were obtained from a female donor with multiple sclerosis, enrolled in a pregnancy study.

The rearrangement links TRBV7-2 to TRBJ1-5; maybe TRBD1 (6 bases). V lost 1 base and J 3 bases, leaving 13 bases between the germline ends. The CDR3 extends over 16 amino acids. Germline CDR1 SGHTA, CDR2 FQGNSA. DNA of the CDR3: TGTGCCAGCAGCTTAGTCGGGGGGCCCAACAATCAGCCCCAGCATTTT. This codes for CASSLVGGPNNQPQHF.

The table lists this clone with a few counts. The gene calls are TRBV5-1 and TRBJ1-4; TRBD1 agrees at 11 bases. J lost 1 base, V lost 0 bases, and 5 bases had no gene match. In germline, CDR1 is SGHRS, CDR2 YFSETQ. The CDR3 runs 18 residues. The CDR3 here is CASSLVRTGGGTNEKLFF. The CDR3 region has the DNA TGCGCCAGCAGCTTGGTCAGGACAGGGGGCGGAACTAATGAAAAACTGTTTTTT.

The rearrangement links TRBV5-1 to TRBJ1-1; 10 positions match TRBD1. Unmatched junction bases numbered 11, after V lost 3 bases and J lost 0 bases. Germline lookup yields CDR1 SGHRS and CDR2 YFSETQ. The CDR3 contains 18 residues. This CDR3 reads CASSSGGQGMGMNTEAFF. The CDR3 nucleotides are TGCGCCAGCAGCTCCGGGGGACAGGGGATGGGGATGAACACTGAAGCTTTCTTT.

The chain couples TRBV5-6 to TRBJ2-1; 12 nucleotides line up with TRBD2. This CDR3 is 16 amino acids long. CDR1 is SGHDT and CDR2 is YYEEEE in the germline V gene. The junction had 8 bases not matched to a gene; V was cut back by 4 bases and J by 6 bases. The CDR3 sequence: CASSLLAGGRSNEQFF. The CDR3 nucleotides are TGTGCCAGCAGCCTCCTAGCGGGGGGGAGGAGCAATGAGCAGTTCTTC. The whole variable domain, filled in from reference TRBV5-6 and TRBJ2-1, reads DAGVTQSPTHLIKTRGQQVTLRCSPKSGHDTVSWYQQALGQGPQFIFQYYEEEERQRGNFPDRFSGHQFPNYSSELNVNALLLGDSALYLCASSLLAGGRSNEQFFGPGTRLTVL.

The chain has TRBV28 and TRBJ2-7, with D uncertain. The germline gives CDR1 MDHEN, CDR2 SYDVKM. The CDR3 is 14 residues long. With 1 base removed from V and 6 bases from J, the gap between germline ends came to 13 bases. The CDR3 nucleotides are TGTGCCAGCAGTTTATTTCCCCAAAAACTCGAGCAGTACTTC. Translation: CASSLFPQKLEQYF.

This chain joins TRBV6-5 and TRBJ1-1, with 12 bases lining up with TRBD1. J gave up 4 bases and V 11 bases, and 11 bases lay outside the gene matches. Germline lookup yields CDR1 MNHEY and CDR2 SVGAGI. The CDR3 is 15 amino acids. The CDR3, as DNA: TGTGCCTCCTCAGGGACAGGGGGCAGTGGCACTGAAGCTTTCTTT. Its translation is CASSGTGGSGTEAFF.

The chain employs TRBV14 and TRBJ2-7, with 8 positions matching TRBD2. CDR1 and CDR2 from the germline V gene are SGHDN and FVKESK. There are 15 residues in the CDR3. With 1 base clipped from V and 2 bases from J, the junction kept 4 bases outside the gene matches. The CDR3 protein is CASSQVRGGAYEQYF. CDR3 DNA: TGTGCCAGCAGCCAAGTCCGGGGGGGGGCCTACGAGCAGTACTTC.

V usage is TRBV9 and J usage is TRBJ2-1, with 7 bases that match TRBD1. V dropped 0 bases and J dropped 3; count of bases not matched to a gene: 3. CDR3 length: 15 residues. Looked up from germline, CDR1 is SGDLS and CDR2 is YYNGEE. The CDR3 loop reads CASSVAGQDYNEQFF. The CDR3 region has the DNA TGTGCCAGCAGCGTAGCCGGACAGGACTACAATGAGCAGTTCTTC.

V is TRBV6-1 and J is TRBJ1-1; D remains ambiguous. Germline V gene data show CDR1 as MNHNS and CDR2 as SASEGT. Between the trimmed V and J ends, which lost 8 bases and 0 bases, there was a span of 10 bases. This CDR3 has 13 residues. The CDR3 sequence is CASCESMNTEAFF. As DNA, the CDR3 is TGTGCCAGCTGCGAATCAATGAACACTGAAGCTTTCTTT.

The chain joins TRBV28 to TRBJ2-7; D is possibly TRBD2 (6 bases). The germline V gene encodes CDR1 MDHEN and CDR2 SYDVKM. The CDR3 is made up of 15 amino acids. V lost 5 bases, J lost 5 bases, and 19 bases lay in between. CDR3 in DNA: TGTGCCAGCAGTCCCGCCGGGACTTCCCATCACGAGCAGTACTTC. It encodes CASSPAGTSHHEQYF.

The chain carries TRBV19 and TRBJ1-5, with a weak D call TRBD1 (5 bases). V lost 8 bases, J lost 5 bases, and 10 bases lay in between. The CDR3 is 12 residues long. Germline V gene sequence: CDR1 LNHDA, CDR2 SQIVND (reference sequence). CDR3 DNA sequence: TGTGCCAGTGGACAACCCGATCAGCCCCAGCATTTT. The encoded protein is CASGQPDQPQHF.

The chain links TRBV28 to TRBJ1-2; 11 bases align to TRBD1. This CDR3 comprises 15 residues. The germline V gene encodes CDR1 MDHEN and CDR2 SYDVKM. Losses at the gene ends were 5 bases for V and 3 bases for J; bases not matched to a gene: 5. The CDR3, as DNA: TGTGCCAGCAGTCCCCGGACAGGGGGCTACTATGGCTACACCTTC. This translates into CASSPRTGGYYGYTF.

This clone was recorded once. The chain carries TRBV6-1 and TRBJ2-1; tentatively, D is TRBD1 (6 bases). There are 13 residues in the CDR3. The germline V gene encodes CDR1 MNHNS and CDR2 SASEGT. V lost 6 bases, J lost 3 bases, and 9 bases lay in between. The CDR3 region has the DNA TGTGCCAGCAGCAGGGGTTACTACAATGAGCAGTTCTTC. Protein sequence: CASSRGYYNEQFF.

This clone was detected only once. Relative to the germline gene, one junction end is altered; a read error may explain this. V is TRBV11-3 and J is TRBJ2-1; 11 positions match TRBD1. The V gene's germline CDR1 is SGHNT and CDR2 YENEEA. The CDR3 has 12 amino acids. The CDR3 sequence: CASSLGQGERVF. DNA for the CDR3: TGTGCCAGCAGCTTGGGACAGGGGGAGCGGGTCTTC. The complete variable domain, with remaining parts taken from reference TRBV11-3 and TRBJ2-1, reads EAGVVQSPRYKIIEKKQPVAFWCNPISGHNTLYWYLQNLGQGPELLIRYENEEAVDDSQLPKDRFSAERLKGVDSTLKIQPAELGDSAVYLCASSLGQGERVFGPGTRLTVL.

CDR3 loop: CASSLLAVVPTEQYF. Here the CDR3 DNA reads TGTGCCAGCTCACTACTAGCGGTGGTTCCTACGGAGCAGTACTTC. This rearrangement joins TRBV18 to TRBJ2-7, with 8 positions matching TRBD2. Trimming removed 4 bases from V and 7 bases from J; junction bases left unmatched: 12. Germline V CDR1 and CDR2: KGHSH, LQKENI. This CDR3 comprises 15 residues.

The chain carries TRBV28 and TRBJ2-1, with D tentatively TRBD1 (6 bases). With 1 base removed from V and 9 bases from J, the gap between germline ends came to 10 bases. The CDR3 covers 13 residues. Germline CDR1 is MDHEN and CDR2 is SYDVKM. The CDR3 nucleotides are TGTGCCAGCAGTTTATTCCAAGGGGGTGAGCAGTTCTTC. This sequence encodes CASSLFQGGEQFF.

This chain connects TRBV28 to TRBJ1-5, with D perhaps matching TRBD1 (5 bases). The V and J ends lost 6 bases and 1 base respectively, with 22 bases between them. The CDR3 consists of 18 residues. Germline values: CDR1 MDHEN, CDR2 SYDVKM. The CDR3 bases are TGTGCCAGCAGCCTTTGGAAGTGGGGGGGACTCAGCAATCAGCCCCAGCATTTT. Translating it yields CASSLWKWGGLSNQPQHF.

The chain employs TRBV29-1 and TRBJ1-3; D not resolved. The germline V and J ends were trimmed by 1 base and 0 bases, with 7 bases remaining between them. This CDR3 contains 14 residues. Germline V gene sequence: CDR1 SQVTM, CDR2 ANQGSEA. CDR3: CSVEGPGSGNTIYF. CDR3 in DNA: TGCAGCGTTGAAGGGCCAGGCTCTGGAAACACCATATATTTT.

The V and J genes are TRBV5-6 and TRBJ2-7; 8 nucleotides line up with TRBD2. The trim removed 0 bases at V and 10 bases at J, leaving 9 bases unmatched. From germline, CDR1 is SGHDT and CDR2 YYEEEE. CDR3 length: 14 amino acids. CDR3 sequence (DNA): TGTGCCAGCAGCTTGGGAGCGGGAGTAGTGTATCAGTACTTC. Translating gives CASSLGAGVVYQYF.